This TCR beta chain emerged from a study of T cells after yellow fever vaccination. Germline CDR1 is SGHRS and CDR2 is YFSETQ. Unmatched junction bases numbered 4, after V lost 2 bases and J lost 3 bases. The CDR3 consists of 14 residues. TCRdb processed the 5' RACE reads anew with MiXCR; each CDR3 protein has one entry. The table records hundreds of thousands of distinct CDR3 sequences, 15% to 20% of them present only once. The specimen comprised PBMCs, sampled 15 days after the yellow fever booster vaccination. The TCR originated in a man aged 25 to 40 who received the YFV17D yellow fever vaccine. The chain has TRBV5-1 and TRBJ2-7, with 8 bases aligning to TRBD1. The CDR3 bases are TGCGCCAGCAGCTTACAAGACAGGGGCTACGAGCAGTACTTC. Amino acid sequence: CASSLQDRGYEQYF.